This T cell receptor beta chain was obtained from a study of Graves' ophthalmopathy and Graves' hyperthyroidism. The TCR beta CDR3 regions underwent amplification from RNA transcripts. The workflow started with a first-round RT-PCR run with HTBI primers and then moved on to a second-round multiplex PCR. TCRdb reanalysed the multiplex PCR reads using MiXCR and keeps one entry per CDR3 protein. In the table there are around 50,000 distinct CDR3 sequences, 50% of which are singletons. Trimming pared 4 bases from V and 0 bases from J, leaving 22 bases between. Germline-derived CDR1 and CDR2 are SGHTS and YDEGEE. The CDR3 is 18 residues long. This clonotype was seen many times. Its antigen remains unknown. Regarding the study as a whole: The blood repertoire also included most expanded thyroid clonotypes above 0.001 frequency. For predicting ophthalmopathy progression, the model had 55% to 71% sensitivity and roughly 76% specificity.

In this cohort, patients with other autoimmune diseases, uncontrolled infections, pregnancy or lactation were excluded. Orbital computed tomography and thyroid ultrasound, along with TRAb, serum thyroxine and clinical symptoms, underpinned diagnosis. The sample taken for sequencing was peripheral blood. V usage is TRBV5-8 and J usage is TRBJ1-1; D possibly corresponds to TRBD1 (6 bases). The source is an adult man with Graves' ophthalmopathy. CDR3 region: CASSTKGGLLRMNTEAFF. The CDR3 region has the DNA TGTGCCAGCAGCACGAAGGGGGGGCTTTTACGGATGAACACTGAAGCTTTCTTT.